A selection of T cell receptor beta chains follows, all from one sample in a study of CD8+ T cells in alopecia areata. Sequencing was performed with immunoSEQ multiplex PCR; in TCRdb, only in-frame clones are kept and a portion is missing. Of some 200,000 clones detected, approximately 40% appear once; the ten largest clones hold around 2.5%. This specimen consisted of CD4+ T cells sorted from blood, obtained at approximately week 36, from a patient treated with tofacitinib. The receptors come from a human donor with alopecia areata. Both conserved end residues are part of each CDR3. A D gene is named only where the DNA matches it firmly. Clone size is stated in some rows and not others, as once, few, many or a class when expanded.

d_call: .; clone_size: few; v_call: TRBV5-1; j_call: TRBJ2-5; cdr3_nt: TGCGCCAGCAGTTTGGTCCGGGAGACCCAGTACTTC; cdr3_aa: CASSLVRETQYF
d_call: .; clone_size: many; v_call: TRBV25-1; j_call: TRBJ2-1; cdr3_nt: TGTGCCAGCACTAGTGGAGGATCCACCTACAATGAGCAGTTCTTC; cdr3_aa: CASTSGGSTYNEQFF
d_call: TRBD1; clone_size: few; v_call: TRBV29-1; j_call: TRBJ2-1; cdr3_nt: TGCAGCGCGCACAGGGGGCTGGGCAATGAGCAGTTCTTC; cdr3_aa: CSAHRGLGNEQFF
d_call: .; clone_size: .; v_call: TRBV4-3; j_call: TRBJ1-2; cdr3_nt: TGCGCCAGCAGCCAAGATAGACAGGCGTACACCTTC; cdr3_aa: CASSQDRQAYTF
d_call: .; clone_size: .; v_call: TRBV7-8; j_call: TRBJ2-5; cdr3_nt: TGTGCCAGCAGTCCCTCGAGAGAGACCCAGTACTTC; cdr3_aa: CASSPSRETQYF
d_call: .; clone_size: .; v_call: TRBV11-2; j_call: TRBJ2-3; cdr3_nt: TGTGCCAGCAGCTTAAAGGGTTCCGCAGATACGCAGTATTTT; cdr3_aa: CASSLKGSADTQYF
d_call: .; clone_size: few; v_call: TRBV29-1; j_call: TRBJ2-5; cdr3_nt: TGCAGCGCCCAGGGGGGTTTGGAGACCCAGTACTTC; cdr3_aa: CSAQGGLETQYF
d_call: .; clone_size: .; v_call: TRBV2; j_call: TRBJ2-2; cdr3_nt: TGTGCCAGCAGTGGTCCCAGGCAGAGTTCCGGGGAGCTGTTTTTT; cdr3_aa: CASSGPRQSSGELFF
d_call: .; clone_size: .; v_call: TRBV2; j_call: TRBJ1-2; cdr3_nt: TGTGCCAGCAGTGAAGTAGAGAGCGGCTACACCTTC; cdr3_aa: CASSEVESGYTF
d_call: .; clone_size: few; v_call: TRBV30; j_call: TRBJ1-1; cdr3_nt: TGTGCCTGGAGTACCTGGGGGGGCACTGAAGCTTTCTTT; cdr3_aa: CAWSTWGGTEAFF
d_call: .; clone_size: once; v_call: TRBV29-1; j_call: TRBJ1-4; cdr3_nt: TGCAGCGTTGAGGCTAATGAAAAACTGTTTTTT; cdr3_aa: CSVEANEKLFF
d_call: .; clone_size: once; v_call: TRBV7-9; j_call: TRBJ1-2; cdr3_nt: TGTGCCAGCCGACTGCAACAGGATATCTATGGCTACACCTTC; cdr3_aa: CASRLQQDIYGYTF
d_call: .; clone_size: few; v_call: TRBV19; j_call: TRBJ1-2; cdr3_nt: TGTGCCAGTAGTCGCAGGGATTTCGACTATGGCTACACCTTC; cdr3_aa: CASSRRDFDYGYTF
d_call: .; clone_size: few; v_call: TRBV6-6; j_call: TRBJ2-7; cdr3_nt: TGTGCCAGCACCCCGACTGGGGTGAGGCGGCAGTACTTC; cdr3_aa: CASTPTGVRRQYF
d_call: .; clone_size: .; v_call: TRBV19; j_call: TRBJ1-5; cdr3_nt: TGTGCCAGTAGTATACAGAGCAATCAGCCCCAGCATTTT; cdr3_aa: CASSIQSNQPQHF
d_call: .; clone_size: few; v_call: TRBV30; j_call: TRBJ1-2; cdr3_nt: TGTGCCTGGAGTACACAGGGACGAGGCTACACCTTC; cdr3_aa: CAWSTQGRGYTF